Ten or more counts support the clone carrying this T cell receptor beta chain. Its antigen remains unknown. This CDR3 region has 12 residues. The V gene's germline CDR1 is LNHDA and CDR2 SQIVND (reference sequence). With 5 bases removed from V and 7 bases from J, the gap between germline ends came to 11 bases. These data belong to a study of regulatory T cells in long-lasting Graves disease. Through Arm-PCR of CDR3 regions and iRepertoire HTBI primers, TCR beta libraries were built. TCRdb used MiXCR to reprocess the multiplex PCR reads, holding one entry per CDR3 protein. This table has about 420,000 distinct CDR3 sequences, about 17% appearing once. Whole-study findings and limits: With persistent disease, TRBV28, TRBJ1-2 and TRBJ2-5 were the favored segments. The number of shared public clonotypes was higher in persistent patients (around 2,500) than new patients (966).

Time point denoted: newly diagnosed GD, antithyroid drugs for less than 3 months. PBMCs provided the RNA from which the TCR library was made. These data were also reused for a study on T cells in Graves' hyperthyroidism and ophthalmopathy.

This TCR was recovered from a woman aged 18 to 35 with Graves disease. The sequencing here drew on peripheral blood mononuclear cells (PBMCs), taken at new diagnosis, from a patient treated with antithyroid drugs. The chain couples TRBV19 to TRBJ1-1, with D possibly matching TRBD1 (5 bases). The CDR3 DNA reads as TGTGCCAGTAGTGTTCAGGGAAGTGAAGCTTTCTTT. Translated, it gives CASSVQGSEAFF.